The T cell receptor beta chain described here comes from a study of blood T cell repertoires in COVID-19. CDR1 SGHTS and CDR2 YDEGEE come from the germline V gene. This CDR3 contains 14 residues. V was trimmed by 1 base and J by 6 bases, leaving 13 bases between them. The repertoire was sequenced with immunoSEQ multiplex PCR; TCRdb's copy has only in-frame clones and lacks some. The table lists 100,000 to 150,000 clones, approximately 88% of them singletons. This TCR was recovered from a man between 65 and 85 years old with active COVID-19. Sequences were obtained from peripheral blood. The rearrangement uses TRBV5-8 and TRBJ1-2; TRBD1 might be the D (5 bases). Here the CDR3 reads CASSLSGAPHGYTF. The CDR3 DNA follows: TGTGCCAGCAGCTTGAGTGGGGCTCCCCATGGCTACACCTTC.